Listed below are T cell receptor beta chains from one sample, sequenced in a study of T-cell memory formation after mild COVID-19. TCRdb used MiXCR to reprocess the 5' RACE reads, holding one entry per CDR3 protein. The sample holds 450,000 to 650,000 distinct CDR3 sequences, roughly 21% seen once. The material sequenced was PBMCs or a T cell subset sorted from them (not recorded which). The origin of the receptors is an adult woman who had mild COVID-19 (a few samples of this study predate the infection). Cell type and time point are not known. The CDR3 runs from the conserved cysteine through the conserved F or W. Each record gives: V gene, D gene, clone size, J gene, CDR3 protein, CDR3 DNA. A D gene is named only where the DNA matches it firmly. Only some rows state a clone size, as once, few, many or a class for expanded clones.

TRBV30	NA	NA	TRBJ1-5	CAWSSTGTVPLGEPQHF	TGTGCCTGGAGTTCCACAGGGACCGTTCCGCTGGGGGAGCCCCAGCATTTT
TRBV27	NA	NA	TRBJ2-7	CASSYGEPGSSYEQYF	TGTGCCAGCAGTTACGGGGAACCCGGGAGCTCCTACGAGCAGTACTTC
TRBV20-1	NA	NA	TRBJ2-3	CSASGRGLTDTQYF	TGCAGTGCTAGTGGGCGGGGTCTCACAGATACGCAGTATTTT
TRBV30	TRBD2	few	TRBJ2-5	CAWSRTWGLGAKETQYF	TGTGCCTGGAGCCGTACGTGGGGACTAGGAGCGAAAGAGACCCAGTACTTC
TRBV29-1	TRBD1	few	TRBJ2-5	CSGRGTANRRETQYF	TGCAGCGGCCGAGGGACAGCCAACCGGCGGGAGACCCAGTACTTC
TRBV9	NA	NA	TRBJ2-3	CASSVRAGGLTDTQYF	TGTGCCAGCAGCGTCCGGGCGGGCGGACTCACAGATACGCAGTATTTT
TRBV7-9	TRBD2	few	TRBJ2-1	CASSLGLAGDYNEQFF	TGTGCCAGCAGCTTAGGACTAGCGGGAGACTACAATGAGCAGTTCTTC
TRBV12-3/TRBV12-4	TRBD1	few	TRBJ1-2	CASSLAHRGGGYTF	TGTGCCAGCAGTTTAGCGCACAGGGGAGGTGGCTACACCTTC
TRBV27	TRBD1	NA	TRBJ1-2	CASRGRGGYGYTF	TGTGCCAGCCGGGGCAGGGGGGGCTATGGCTACACCTTC
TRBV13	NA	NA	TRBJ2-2	CASSSDLQGGGELFF	TGTGCCAGCAGCTCAGATTTACAGGGTGGCGGGGAGCTGTTTTTT
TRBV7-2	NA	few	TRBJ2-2	CASSLSAGATNTGELFF	TGTGCCAGCAGCTTAAGCGCGGGGGCTACGAACACCGGGGAGCTGTTTTTT
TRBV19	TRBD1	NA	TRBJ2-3	CASSTGGLDTQYF	TGTGCCAGTAGTACAGGGGGCCTAGATACGCAGTATTTT
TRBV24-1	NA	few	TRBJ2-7	CATSGNSYEQYF	TGTGCCACCAGTGGAAACAGCTACGAGCAGTACTTC
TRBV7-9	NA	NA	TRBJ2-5	CASSTGGLAGSYQETQYF	TGTGCCAGCAGCACAGGAGGCCTGGCAGGGTCGTACCAAGAGACCCAGTACTTC
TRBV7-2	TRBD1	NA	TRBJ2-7	CASSPDRWYEQYF	TGTGCCAGCAGCCCGGACAGGTGGTACGAGCAGTACTTC
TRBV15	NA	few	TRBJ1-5	CATSRGGVGNQPQHF	TGTGCCACCAGCAGAGGAGGGGTAGGCAATCAGCCCCAGCATTTT
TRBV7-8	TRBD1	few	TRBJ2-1	CASSLGQGYEQFF	TGTGCCAGCAGCTTAGGACAGGGTTATGAGCAGTTCTTC
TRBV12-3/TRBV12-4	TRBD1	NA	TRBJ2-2	CASSYKGATGELFF	TGTGCCAGCAGTTATAAGGGGGCCACCGGGGAGCTGTTTTTT
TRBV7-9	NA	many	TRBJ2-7	CASSLGPPEQYF	TGTGCCAGCAGCTTAGGACCTCCCGAGCAGTACTTC
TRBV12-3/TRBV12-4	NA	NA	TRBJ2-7	CASSFGGSLGYEQYF	TGTGCCAGCAGTTTTGGAGGCTCACTAGGCTACGAGCAGTACTTC
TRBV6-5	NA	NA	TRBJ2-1	CASSWDIQGLNEQFF	TGTGCCAGCAGTTGGGATATTCAGGGGCTCAATGAGCAGTTCTTC
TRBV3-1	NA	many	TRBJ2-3	CASGLAGINTQYF	TGTGCCAGCGGTCTGGCGGGCATAAATACGCAGTATTTT
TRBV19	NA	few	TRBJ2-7	CASGDGAYEQYF	TGTGCCAGTGGCGACGGCGCCTACGAGCAGTACTTC
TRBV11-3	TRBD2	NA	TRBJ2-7	CASNAGGLAGVEQYF	TGTGCCAGCAACGCCGGAGGCCTAGCGGGAGTCGAGCAGTACTTC
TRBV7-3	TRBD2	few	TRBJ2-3	CASSQGTSGSTDTQYF	TGTGCCAGCAGCCAGGGGACTAGCGGAAGCACAGATACGCAGTATTTT
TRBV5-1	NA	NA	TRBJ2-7	CASSLERYEQYF	TGCGCCAGCAGCTTGGAAAGGTACGAGCAGTACTTC
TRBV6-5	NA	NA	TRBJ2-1	CASSYEYRAYEQFF	TGTGCCAGCAGTTACGAGTACAGGGCCTATGAGCAGTTCTTC
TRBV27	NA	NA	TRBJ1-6	CASSSAGDNSPLHF	TGTGCCAGCAGCTCGGCAGGCGATAATTCACCCCTCCACTTT
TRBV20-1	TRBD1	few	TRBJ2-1	CSARGTGTSHQINEQFF	TGCAGTGCTAGGGGGACAGGGACATCCCATCAGATTAATGAGCAGTTCTTC
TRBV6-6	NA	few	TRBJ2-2	CASSLSNGELFF	TGTGCCAGCAGCCTTTCGAACGGGGAGCTGTTTTTT
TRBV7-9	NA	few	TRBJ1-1	CASSSGRVLNTEAFF	TGTGCCAGCAGCTCCGGCCGAGTCTTGAACACTGAAGCTTTCTTT
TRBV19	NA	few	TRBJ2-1	CASSMGWISYNEQFF	TGTGCCAGTAGTATGGGCTGGATCTCCTACAATGAGCAGTTCTTC
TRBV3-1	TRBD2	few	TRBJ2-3	CASSQGREVADTQYF	TGTGCCAGCAGCCAAGGACGGGAGGTCGCAGATACGCAGTATTTT
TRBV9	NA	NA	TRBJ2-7	CASSLEPWTDSYEQYF	TGTGCCAGCAGCTTAGAACCTTGGACTGACTCCTACGAGCAGTACTTC
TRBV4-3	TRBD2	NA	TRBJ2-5	CASSQDLASGKQETQYF	TGCGCCAGCAGCCAAGATCTCGCTAGCGGGAAACAAGAGACCCAGTACTTC
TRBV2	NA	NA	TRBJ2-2	CASRAETGLAAGELFF	TGTGCCAGCAGGGCGGAGACAGGCCTGGCGGCCGGGGAGCTGTTTTTT
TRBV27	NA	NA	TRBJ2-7	CASQGRIRQGGYEQYF	TGTGCCAGCCAAGGGAGAATCAGGCAAGGGGGCTACGAGCAGTACTTC
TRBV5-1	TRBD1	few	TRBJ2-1	CASRPDGTGGYEQFF	TGCGCCAGCAGACCGGATGGGACAGGGGGCTATGAGCAGTTCTTC
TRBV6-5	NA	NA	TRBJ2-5	CASSYSSMGPSAKTQYF	TGTGCCAGCAGTTACTCATCAATGGGACCCTCTGCAAAGACCCAGTACTTC
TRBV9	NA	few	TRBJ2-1	CASSVDGHSYNEQFF	TGTGCCAGCAGCGTAGACGGCCACTCCTACAATGAGCAGTTCTTC
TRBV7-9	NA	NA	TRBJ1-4	CASSLDPFGGSNEKLFF	TGTGCCAGCAGCTTAGACCCGTTTGGAGGGTCAAATGAAAAACTGTTTTTT